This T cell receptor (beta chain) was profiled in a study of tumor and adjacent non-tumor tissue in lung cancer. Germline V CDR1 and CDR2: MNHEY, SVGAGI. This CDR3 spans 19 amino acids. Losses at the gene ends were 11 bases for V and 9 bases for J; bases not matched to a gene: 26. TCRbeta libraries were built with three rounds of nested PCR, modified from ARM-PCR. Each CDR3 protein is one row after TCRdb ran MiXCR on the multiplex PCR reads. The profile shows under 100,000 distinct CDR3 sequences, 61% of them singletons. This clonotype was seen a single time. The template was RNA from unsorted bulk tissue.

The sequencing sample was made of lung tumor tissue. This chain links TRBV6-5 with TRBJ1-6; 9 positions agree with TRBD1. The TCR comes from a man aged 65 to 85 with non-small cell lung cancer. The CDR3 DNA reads TGTGCCTCCCCAGAGCCGGGACAGGGACCCACGGGCCCAATTTCACCCCTCCACTTT. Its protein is CASPEPGQGPTGPISPLHF.